A selection of T cell receptor beta chains follows, all from one sample in a study of blood T cell repertoires in COVID-19. Data came from immunoSEQ multiplex PCR; TCRdb stores just in-frame clones and leaves some out. The repertoire holds roughly 110,000 clones, roughly two thirds seen once, with around 0.92% in the top ten. Material for sequencing was peripheral blood. These receptors were taken from a human donor with acute or convalescent COVID-19. The donor label of this sample is uncertain. Both conserved end residues are part of each CDR3. The D gene is left open where the match is weak. Size is stated for part of the rows, as once, few or many counts, or as a class when the clone is expanded.

cdr3_nt,cdr3_aa,clone_size,d_call,j_call,v_call
TGTGCCAGCAGCTTAGTTTTCGGGACTAGTGTCTACAATGAGCAGTTCTTC,CASSLVFGTSVYNEQFF,few,TRBD2,TRBJ2-1,TRBV11-2
TGCAGTGCTAGGAGACTCTATGGCTACACCTTC,CSARRLYGYTF,NA,NA,TRBJ1-2,TRBV20-1
TGCGCCAGCAGGGCTGCGGACAGGGTGGGCTACGAGCAGTACTTC,CASRAADRVGYEQYF,NA,TRBD1,TRBJ2-7,TRBV10-2
TGCGCCAGCAGCGTCCCGGGACAGGGAGTGGCCGGGGAGCTGTTTTTT,CASSVPGQGVAGELFF,NA,TRBD1,TRBJ2-2,TRBV5-1
TGCGCCAGCAGGTGGACTAGCGGGGGAACAGATACGCAGTATTTT,CASRWTSGGTDTQYF,once,TRBD2,TRBJ2-3,TRBV5-1
TGTGCCATCGGGCTGACTAGCGGGGCTACAGAGACCCAGTACTTC,CAIGLTSGATETQYF,few,TRBD2,TRBJ2-5,TRBV10-3
TGCGCCAGCCGCATAACCGGGAACATAAACACTGAAGCTTTCTTT,CASRITGNINTEAFF,NA,NA,TRBJ1-1,TRBV5-1
TGTGCCAGTAGTACCGGGACAGGGGGAACAGATACGCAGTATTTT,CASSTGTGGTDTQYF,many,TRBD1,TRBJ2-3,TRBV19
TGTGCCAGCAGCTTAGTACTTACAGGGTACTATGGCTACACCTTC,CASSLVLTGYYGYTF,NA,NA,TRBJ1-2,TRBV11-2
TGTGCCAGCAGCGTAGGCAGTGAAGCTTTCTTT,CASSVGSEAFF,NA,NA,TRBJ1-1,TRBV9
TGTGCCAGCAGTTACTCGACCGGGACAGGGGGGAGGGAGCAGTACTTC,CASSYSTGTGGREQYF,NA,TRBD1,TRBJ2-7,TRBV6-5
TGTGCCATCAGTGCCCAGGGGGACTATGGCTACACCTTC,CAISAQGDYGYTF,NA,TRBD1,TRBJ1-2,TRBV10-3
TGTGCCAGCAGTGAGCGGGCCCACGTTGGGAGCACTGAAGCTTTCTTT,CASSERAHVGSTEAFF,NA,NA,TRBJ1-1,TRBV2
TGTGCCACCAGTGATCTAGGGGGTTATAATGAAAAACTGTTTTTT,CATSDLGGYNEKLFF,NA,NA,TRBJ1-4,TRBV24-1
TGTGCCAGCAGTGAACCCAGGGTCGGGGAGACCCAGTACTTC,CASSEPRVGETQYF,NA,NA,TRBJ2-5,TRBV25-1
TGTGCCAGCAGCCTAGGTGTTGGACAGGGAGGGAGAGGCTACACCTTC,CASSLGVGQGGRGYTF,NA,TRBD1,TRBJ1-2,TRBV7-2
TGTGCCAGCACTGAGTATGGGCGAAACACCGGGGAGCTGTTTTTT,CASTEYGRNTGELFF,once,NA,TRBJ2-2,TRBV2
TGTGCCAGCAGCCGGGCCGGAGGTGAGCAGTATTTT,CASSRAGGEQYF,NA,NA,TRBJ2-3,TRBV6-5
TGTGCCACCAGTGACCCTGCGGCAGGGAACACGCAGTATTTT,CATSDPAAGNTQYF,NA,NA,TRBJ2-3,TRBV24-1
TGTGCCAGCAGTAGCCGACAGGGCAATAACTATGGCTACACCTTC,CASSSRQGNNYGYTF,NA,TRBD1,TRBJ1-2,TRBV6-5
TGTGCCAGCACCACCGCGCCAGCGGGGGGGCCTTGGGAGACCCAGTACTTC,CASTTAPAGGPWETQYF,NA,TRBD2,TRBJ2-5,TRBV5-8
TGTGCCAGCAGCACCAGGACTAGCGGGGGGACAGATACGCAGTATTTT,CASSTRTSGGTDTQYF,NA,TRBD2,TRBJ2-3,TRBV9
TGTGCCAGTGCTTTAATGGTAGCGGGGGTGGAGACCCAGTACTTC,CASALMVAGVETQYF,NA,TRBD2,TRBJ2-5,TRBV3-1/TRBV3-2
TGTGCCAGCCGCTACAGTCTGTCGGCCAAAAACATTCAGTACTTC,CASRYSLSAKNIQYF,NA,NA,TRBJ2-4,TRBV5-6
TGCGCCAGCAGCTTGAACAGGGGAAATGGCTACACCTTC,CASSLNRGNGYTF,NA,TRBD1,TRBJ1-2,TRBV5-1
TGTGCCAGCAGTTTACGACAGGGGTATGGCGAGCAGTACTTC,CASSLRQGYGEQYF,NA,TRBD1,TRBJ2-7,TRBV27
TGTGCCAGCAGCCAAGGTGGAGGTCCCTATGGCTACACCTTC,CASSQGGGPYGYTF,NA,NA,TRBJ1-2,TRBV3-1/TRBV3-2
TGTGCCAGCAGCCAGGCGCCCGATGGGGGCGATCACCGGGGAGCTGTTTTT,CASSQAPDGGDHRGAVF,few,NA,TRBJ2-2,TRBV3-1/TRBV3-2
TGTGCCAGTAGTCCCGGGTGGGGGGAGGCGTACGAGCAGTACTTC,CASSPGWGEAYEQYF,NA,NA,TRBJ2-7,TRBV19
TGTGCCAGCAGTCCCAGGGCCCCCGGGGGCTACACCTTC,CASSPRAPGGYTF,NA,NA,TRBJ1-2,TRBV5-8
TGTGCCAGTAGGTCGGGTGGGGGACAGCAGAACACTGAAGCTTTCTTT,CASRSGGGQQNTEAFF,once,TRBD1,TRBJ1-1,TRBV19
TGTGCCAGCAGTTCGCCCTCGGGGGTCTCCAGGCAACTGTTTTTT,CASSSPSGVSRQLFF,NA,NA,TRBJ1-4,TRBV28
TGCGCCAGCAGCCAAAGGGACAGGACCTATGGCTACACCTTC,CASSQRDRTYGYTF,NA,TRBD1,TRBJ1-2,TRBV4-1
TGTGCCAGCAGTGATCGAAGTACAGGGGGCTATGAAAAACTGTTTTTT,CASSDRSTGGYEKLFF,NA,TRBD1,TRBJ1-4,TRBV6-1
TGTGCCAGCAGCCCGCCCCGAGGGACATTAAGTGAGCAGTTCTTC,CASSPPRGTLSEQFF,medium-sized,NA,TRBJ2-1,TRBV7-9
TGTGCCAGCAGCCAACAAACCGCGGGACAGGGCTACGAGCAGTACTTC,CASSQQTAGQGYEQYF,once,TRBD1,TRBJ2-7,TRBV4-2
TGTGCCAGAAGCGACCGGCCGGGGGGGCACGGCACAGATACGCAGTATTTT,CARSDRPGGHGTDTQYF,NA,TRBD2,TRBJ2-3,TRBV5-3
TGTGCCAGCAGTCTCGGGACACCAGGGGGTACGCAGTATTTT,CASSLGTPGGTQYF,NA,TRBD1,TRBJ2-3,TRBV25-1
TGTGCCAGCAGTTTAACTATTAATACGCAGTATTTT,CASSLTINTQYF,NA,NA,TRBJ2-3,TRBV12-3/TRBV12-4
TGTGCCAGTGGGGCTCAATACAATGAGCAGTTCTTC,CASGAQYNEQFF,NA,NA,TRBJ2-1,TRBV6-5
TGTGCCAGCAGAGTGGCTCTCGGACAGACCTACGAGCAGTACTTC,CASRVALGQTYEQYF,NA,NA,TRBJ2-7,TRBV27
TGTGCCTATAACAGGGGGCTGTCTGGAAACACCATATATTTT,CAYNRGLSGNTIYF,NA,TRBD1,TRBJ1-3,TRBV30
TGCGCCAGCAGCTTGAGGCACAGGGGGCAGATTCAGCCCCAGCATTTT,CASSLRHRGQIQPQHF,NA,TRBD1,TRBJ1-5,TRBV5-1
TGTGCCACCAGTGCGGGGGGACCCTACGAGCAGTACTTC,CATSAGGPYEQYF,NA,TRBD2,TRBJ2-7,TRBV24-1
TGTGCCAGCAGCTCCCTGGACAGGGGTAACACCGGGGAGCTGTTTTTT,CASSSLDRGNTGELFF,once,TRBD1,TRBJ2-2,TRBV13